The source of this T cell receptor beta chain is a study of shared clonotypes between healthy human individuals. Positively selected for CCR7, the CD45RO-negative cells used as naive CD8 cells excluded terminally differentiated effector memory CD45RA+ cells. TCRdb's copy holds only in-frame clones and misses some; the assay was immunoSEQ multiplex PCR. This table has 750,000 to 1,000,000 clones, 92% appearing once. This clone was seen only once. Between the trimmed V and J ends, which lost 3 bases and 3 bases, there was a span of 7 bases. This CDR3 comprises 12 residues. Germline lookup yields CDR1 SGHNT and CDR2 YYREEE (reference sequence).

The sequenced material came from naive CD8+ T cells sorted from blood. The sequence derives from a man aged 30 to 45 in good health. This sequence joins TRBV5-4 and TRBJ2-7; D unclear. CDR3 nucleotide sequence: TGTGCCAGCAGCTCCATGGGCTACGAGCAGTACTTC. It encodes CASSSMGYEQYF.